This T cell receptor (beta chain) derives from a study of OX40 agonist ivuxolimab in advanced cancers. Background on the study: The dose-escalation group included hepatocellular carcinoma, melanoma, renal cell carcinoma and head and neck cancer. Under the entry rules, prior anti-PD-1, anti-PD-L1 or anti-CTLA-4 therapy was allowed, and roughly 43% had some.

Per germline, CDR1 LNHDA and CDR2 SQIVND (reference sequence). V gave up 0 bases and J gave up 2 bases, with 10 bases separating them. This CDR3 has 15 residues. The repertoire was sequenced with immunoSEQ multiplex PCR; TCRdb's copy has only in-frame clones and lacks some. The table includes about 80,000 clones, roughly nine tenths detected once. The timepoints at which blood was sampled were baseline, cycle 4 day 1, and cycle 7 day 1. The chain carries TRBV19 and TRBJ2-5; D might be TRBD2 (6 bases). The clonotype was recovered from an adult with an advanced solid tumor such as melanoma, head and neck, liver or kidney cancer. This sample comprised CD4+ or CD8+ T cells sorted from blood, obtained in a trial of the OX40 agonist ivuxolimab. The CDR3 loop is CASSIDWGRQETQYF. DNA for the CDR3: TGTGCCAGTAGTATAGACTGGGGGAGGCAAGAGACCCAGTACTTC.